This T cell receptor (beta chain) was recorded in a study of neurological immune-mediated disorders. Study context: The study included approximately 34 multiple sclerosis patients, some 31 relapsing-remitting and 3 secondary progressive.

This clonotype was detected many times. The antigen is undetermined. Findings of the study overall: CDR3 amino acid sequences found in expanded clones were never shared across subjects, suggesting private repertoires in all groups.

V was clipped by 3 bases and J by 9 bases, with 21 bases between them. CDR1 and CDR2 (germline): MDHEN, SYDVKM. The CDR3 sequence is 16 residues long. TCRdb independently ran MiXCR on the 5' RACE reads; one entry per CDR3 protein. The table has about 58,000 distinct CDR3 sequences, 3% to 4% seen once. Sequencing was performed on PBMCs. This clonotype originated in a woman in her fifties or sixties with multiple sclerosis. The chain is built from TRBV28 and TRBJ1-3; tentative D call: TRBD1 (6 bases). Here the CDR3 reads CASSFDRPDALGTIYF. CDR3 in DNA: TGTGCCAGCAGTTTCGACAGGCCGGACGCGTTAGGCACCATATATTTT.